The clone carrying this T cell receptor (beta chain) has more than one count but fewer than ten. CDR3 length equals 14 residues. The V segment lost 8 bases and the J segment 3 bases; nucleotides outside the gene matches: 6. Germline lookup yields CDR1 LNHNV and CDR2 YYDKDF (reference sequence). This specimen belongs to a study of blood T cell repertoires in COVID-19. Authors' processing steps: Estimation of nucleated cell counts relied on the amplification of reference gene primers. TCRdb keeps only in-frame clones here, not all; method: immunoSEQ multiplex PCR. The V and J calls and the clone size are those of that table, but D and trimming were determined from the DNA. The table records over 200,000 clones, roughly 87% of them present only once.

The chain joins TRBV15 to TRBJ2-1; 8 bases align to TRBD2. Sequencing used peripheral blood. The source is a woman aged 18-29 years who had recovered from COVID-19. The CDR3 loop reads CATWVTSGYNEQFF. CDR3 DNA: TGTGCCACCTGGGTAACTAGCGGCTACAATGAGCAGTTCTTC.